This T cell receptor (beta chain) was sequenced for a study of shared clonotypes between healthy human individuals. Study at large: Every donor yielded three CD4 naive, three CD4 memory, two CD8 naive and one CD8 memory plate.

After removal of 7 bases from V and 6 bases from J, the junction contained 4 bases not matched to a gene. CDR3 length equals 13 residues. In germline, CDR1 is MNHNY, CDR2 SVGAGI (reference sequence). About this clone: Its antigen is currently unknown.

Per the study methods: Junction-only immunoSEQ data arrived without quality scores, meaning filtering differed. Profiling relied on immunoSEQ multiplex PCR, and the TCRdb table lists in-frame clones only, not all of them. That table furnishes V, J and clone size, whereas the DNA furnished D and trimming. This table has some 2,100,000 clones, 95% appearing once. General study results and limits: Memory subsets had estimated richness that was generally smaller than that of naive subsets. The authors sampled blood alone, and tissue repertoires likely differ.

This sequence was found in a man younger than 30 in good health. Sample: naive CD4+ T cells sorted from blood. Regarding subset: CD45RA+ positively selected. The chain recombines TRBV6-6 with TRBJ2-7; 12 bases agree with TRBD1. CDR3 sequence reads: CASMGTGGGEQYF. CDR3 bases: TGTGCCAGCATGGGGACAGGGGGCGGCGAGCAGTACTTC.